The T cell receptor (beta chain) under discussion was sequenced for a study of cytomegalovirus exposure and HLA in healthy donors (dated by TCRdb to the late 2010s). Study-wide context: An earlier analysis of approximately 640 of the donors reported 250 to 300 Gb of sequence data and about 100 million unique TCR beta sequences from roughly 200 million T cells. Around 320 gigabases of sequencing data and approximately 85 million unique TCR sequences were included in an early release covering roughly 600 HLA-typed donors. Among the roughly 380 genotyped donors, more than 70% belonged to the genetic ancestry cluster associated with self-reported Caucasian donors. The aim of the study was to test whether cataloging public T cell receptors could identify signatures of past pathogen exposure. The T cell repertoires of 666 subjects were profiled by immunosequencing and related to cytomegalovirus serostatus. Besides the first cohort of approximately 710 subjects, a separate validation cohort made up of roughly 120 different subjects was used. To predict cytomegalovirus infection status, the study combined high-throughput TCR immunosequencing, statistical association of individual TCRs with disease status, and machine learning. In a later analysis, previously published TCR beta repertoires from more than 500 donors were re-analyzed and high-resolution HLA genotyping was added so that TCR occurrence patterns could be studied. In the later analysis, no new phenotypic data were used to find candidate immune exposures; instead, reliance was placed on TCR beta sequences and their occurrence across donors. An earlier analysis of roughly 580 of the donors used high-throughput TCR beta sequencing to judge whether each TCR beta V gene segment behaved as functional or pseudogenic. Donor age, sex, ethnicity and CMV serostatus were compiled alongside the repertoire data. Genome-wide SNP genotypes for about 65% of the 666 donors were used in a later genetic analysis, which treated that subset as a discovery cohort. Every discovery cohort repertoire had been produced on one sequencing platform. Class I and class II HLA loci were covered by the typing at four-digit resolution. Typing coverage varied by locus: roughly 629-640 donors for A, B, C, DRB1 and DQB1; under 550 for DQA1; approximately 570 for DPA1; under 490 for DPB1. Roughly 5 DR-DQ haplotypes were handled as single units for association and clustering, since linkage in the cohort was strong. Among some 400 genotyped donors of the cohort, an average of approximately 240,000 unique TCR beta nucleotide sequences were sequenced per donor, roughly a sixth of them non-productive.

General conclusions and limits of the study: Because the 87-base-pair reads could not distinguish some IMGT-functional V segments, including TRBV6-2 and TRBV6-3, those segments were excluded. A cluster of highly shared sequence variants was judged likely to represent a technical artifact of the sequencing pipeline. A few of the identified cytomegalovirus-associated TCR beta chains were confirmed in vitro to be specific for cytomegalovirus antigens. An earlier analysis of around 500 of the donors showed that most TCR beta V segments appeared in productive rearrangements either about 87% or about 30% of the time, which broadly matched IMGT annotations. In a later analysis, HLA-associated TCR beta chains were found to be more clonally expanded and to have lower generation probabilities than equally common non-associated chains. V-gene and J-gene trimming of TCR beta chains was associated with a missense DCLRE1C variant in a later genetic analysis, and the association was replicated in an independent cohort. Assigning TCR associations to individual alleles was difficult when HLA alleles, especially DR and DQ, strongly co-occurred. Because counts were too low, seventeen rarely observed V segments, including chromosome 9 orphons, were excluded from the earlier analysis of a few hundred of the donors. This cohort had only TCR beta chains sequenced, and the lack of alpha or paired-chain data limited which features could be detected. While some public TCRs were present in many individuals, most TCR sequences turned up only very rarely across donors. A further reported finding was that TCR beta sequences accurately predicted the HLA-A and HLA-B alleles for most subjects in the first cohort. A later analysis found that TCR association rates varied across HLA loci, with DRB1 alleles showing the most associated TCRs and HLA-C alleles the fewest. According to a later genetic analysis, donors in an Asian-associated ancestry cluster had fewer N-insertions in productive TCRs than the roughly 670-donor mean. According to a later analysis, most CMV-associated TCR beta chains appeared to be HLA-restricted, and the HLA associations seemed to be driven largely by CMV exposure. CMV serostatus was the only immune exposure information available for the cohort. Because HLA typing was missing for some donors at each locus, association tests included only the typed subset. A total of roughly 160 TCR beta chains were listed by the study as associated with cytomegalovirus. Linkage disequilibrium might explain the correlated functional status among segregating V segments, but an unknown experimental factor could not be excluded. Several of the top co-occurrence clusters appeared to be linked to parvovirus B19, influenza, CMV and Epstein-Barr virus, according to a later analysis. The classifier was reported to diagnose cytomegalovirus status with high specificity and sensitivity in both the original cohort and the validation cohort. Specific HLA alleles were associated with some 15,000 TCR beta sequences at a false discovery rate of 0.05 in a later analysis. Roughly uniform sequencing depth across donors was assumed in presence/absence analyses, although this assumption may not hold. The authors suggested that the approach could potentially be extended to other disease states and immunological phenotypes.

At the junction V is shortened by 4 bases and J by 6 bases; bases outside the gene matches: 2. The CDR1 and CDR2 encoded by the germline V gene are SNHLY and FYNNEI. From its cysteine to its phenylalanine, the CDR3 spans 13 amino acids. The only DNA kept is the CDR3, 39 bases in frame from the first base. The cohort comprised fewer than 750 healthy bone marrow donors. Cohort members were all nominally healthy when sampled, although unrecorded immune exposures were likely present. The donor was CMV seronegative and belonged to the group of over 350 seronegative cohort members. Every donor gave a peripheral blood sample, and the peripheral blood mononuclear cells from that sample were used for TCR beta sequencing. The Qiagen DNeasy Blood Extraction Kit was used to extract genomic DNA from the blood cell samples. Library preparation was by the immunoSEQ multiplex PCR assay. A mixture of 60 forward primers for TCR Vbeta segments and 13 reverse primers for TCR Jbeta segments was used in the multiplex PCR. Amplification of the CDR3 region of rearranged TCR beta genes was performed with a multiplex PCR assay on genomic DNA. The Illumina HiSeq System was used to sequence the amplified TCR beta libraries as 87-base-pair reads. The original methods were these. A later analysis counted about 80 million unique TCR beta chains across the 550 to 750 repertoires, and some 11 million of these chains were shared by at least two donors. Raw reads were error-corrected and collapsed into unique sequences with a nearest-neighbor algorithm that merged closely related sequences to remove PCR and sequencing errors. Alignment of CDR3 sequences to IMGT reference sequences was used to assign V, D and J gene segments. For a sequence to be retained, a match of at least six nucleotides to both a V gene segment and a J gene segment was required. A rearrangement was called productive if the CDR3 had no stop codons and remained in frame with V and J, and every other rearrangement was called non-productive. Following IMGT convention, CDR3 was defined as the stretch from the second conserved V-encoded cysteine up to the conserved J-encoded phenylalanine. The earlier analysis of 450 to 750 of the donors excluded any sequence lacking an unambiguous match to a single V gene segment. In an earlier analysis of around 600 of the donors, V segments were called functional above 56.7% productive rearrangements and were called segregating when the between-donor standard deviation exceeded 5%. A statistical classification framework was built for diagnosing cytomegalovirus status from the catalog of TCR beta chain sequences. A later analysis assigned V and J genes by comparing TCR nucleotide sequences with IMGT/GENE-DB human TR gene sequences. A later analysis assigned CDR3 sequences and most-parsimonious VDJ recombination scenarios with the TCRdist pipeline. In a later analysis, each TCR beta chain was defined by its CDR3 amino acid sequence together with its V-gene family, and reads without a unique V-gene family were excluded. To address suspected cross-contamination and a sequencing artifact, a later analysis removed roughly 580 highly shared, low-generation-probability nucleotide sequences. A later analysis calculated a clonal expansion index for each public chain from normalized within-repertoire ranks of inferred template counts. In a later analysis, generation probabilities were computed using a VDJ recombination model fitted to out-of-frame rearrangements, and the results were checked against IGoR. In a later analysis, TCR-TCR, TCR-HLA and TCR-CMV co-occurrence was scored with hypergeometric tests, and a repertoire-size bias correction was applied to TCR pairs. In a later analysis, false discovery rates were estimated by permuting HLA or CMV assignments 20 times. A later analysis grouped co-occurring TCRs with DBSCAN, adding TCRdist sequence similarity when clustering within HLA-allele-positive subsets. Co-occurrence clustering excluded repertoires with fewer than 30,000 or more than 120,000 public chains, plus five with anomalous nucleotide sharing. Sourced from immuneACCESS, this table was stored by TCRdb with only in-frame sequences that have V and J called. A share of the clones is absent; for the studies checked, an unresolved V gene accounts for under half, and the remainder has no known explanation. The V and J calls and clone size come from that table; D and trimming were worked out from the DNA. In all, the sample holds tens of thousands of clones, and 75% to 80% of those were seen once. The ten largest clones capture roughly 3.6% of the sample.

Details on this clone: Its antigen has not been determined. No per-base quality is available; no much larger clone lies one base away.

The chain is encoded by TRBV2 joined to TRBJ2-1; TRBD2 fits 8 bases in the junction. This TCR was recovered from a man younger than 40 in good health and CMV-seronegative. The sample comprised PBMCs. The CDR3 in this case is CASSVGTSNEQFF. The DNA is TGTGCCAGCAGTGTGGGGACTAGCAATGAGCAGTTCTTC.